This T cell receptor beta chain stems from a study of T cells after yellow fever vaccination. Study conclusions and caveats: Researchers noted that a small share of clonotypes showed up in both CD4 and CD8 compartments. When the response was secondary, it was weaker but reached its peak faster, day 5 versus 15.

Each CDR3 protein gets one entry after TCRdb re-called the 5' RACE reads with MiXCR. This table holds 120,000 or so distinct CDR3 sequences, approximately 9% found once. As concerns this clonotype: Its cognate antigen is unknown.

Trimming shortened V by 3 bases and J by 6 bases, and 14 bases separated the two germline ends. CDR3 size: 15 residues. From germline, CDR1 is LNHNV and CDR2 YYDKDF (reference sequence). This specimen consisted of CD8+ T cells sorted from PBMCs, obtained on the day of the yellow fever booster vaccination. The V gene is TRBV15, the J gene TRBJ2-2, with D perhaps being TRBD1 or TRBD2 (6 bases each). This sequence was found in a man between 18 and 29 years old who received the YFV17D yellow fever vaccine. CDR3: CATSSTGADSGELFF. CDR3 nucleotides: TGTGCCACCAGCAGTACGGGGGCGGATTCCGGGGAGCTGTTTTTT. Drawing the rest from reference TRBV15 and TRBJ2-2, the complete variable domain is DAMVIQNPRYQVTQFGKPVTLSCSQTLNHNVMYWYQQKSSQAPKLLFHYYDKDFNNEADTPDNFQSRRPNTSFCFLDIRSPGLGDTAMYLCATSSTGADSGELFFGEGSRLTVL.